The rows below give T cell receptor beta chains drawn from one sample of a study of CD8 T cells in Susac syndrome. TCRdb re-analysed the immunoSEQ multiplex PCR reads in MiXCR, keeping a single row per CDR3 protein. The repertoire holds some 300,000 distinct CDR3 sequences, with approximately 85% as singletons. The material sequenced was CD8+ T cells from PBMCs. The receptors derive from a human donor with multiple sclerosis. Both conserved end residues are part of each CDR3. D genes are given only for firm matches. For some rows the clone size is stated as once, few or many, or as a class when expanded; others skip it.

V: TRBV15
size: .
J: TRBJ2-1
D: .
CDR3: CATRGDTSYNEQFF
DNA: TGTGCCACCAGGGGGGACACCTCATACAATGAGCAGTTCTTC

V: TRBV27
size: once
J: TRBJ1-4
D: TRBD1
CDR3: CASSWNRGHEKLFF
DNA: TGTGCCAGCAGTTGGAACAGGGGGCACGAAAAACTGTTTTTT

V: TRBV13
size: .
J: TRBJ2-7
D: .
CDR3: CASSLESVPHYEQYF
DNA: TGTGCCAGCAGCTTAGAATCAGTTCCTCATTACGAGCAGTACTTC

V: TRBV29-1
size: .
J: TRBJ2-7
D: TRBD2
CDR3: CSVTPASGGQDEQYF
DNA: TGCAGCGTTACTCCCGCATCGGGAGGGCAGGACGAGCAGTACTTC

V: TRBV15
size: .
J: TRBJ2-2
D: .
CDR3: CATSRPSGVTGELFF
DNA: TGTGCCACCAGCAGGCCATCTGGGGTTACCGGGGAGCTGTTTTTT

V: TRBV7-9
size: .
J: TRBJ2-3
D: .
CDR3: CASRTPAGSVKAQYF
DNA: TGTGCCAGCAGGACCCCTGCCGGGAGTGTTAAAGCGCAGTATTTT

V: TRBV7-3
size: .
J: TRBJ1-1
D: TRBD1
CDR3: CASSPTGNREAFF
DNA: TGTGCCAGCAGCCCGACAGGGAATAGAGAAGCTTTCTTT

V: TRBV14
size: .
J: TRBJ2-2
D: .
CDR3: CASSQSSAANTGELFF
DNA: TGTGCCAGCAGCCAATCGTCCGCAGCGAACACCGGGGAGCTGTTTTTT

V: TRBV5-1
size: .
J: TRBJ1-1
D: .
CDR3: CASSGERSMNTEAFF
DNA: TGCGCCAGCAGCGGTGAGAGGTCCATGAACACTGAAGCTTTCTTT

V: TRBV2
size: once
J: TRBJ1-2
D: .
CDR3: CASSYEDLIYGYTF
DNA: TGTGCCAGCTCCTATGAGGATCTGATCTATGGCTACACCTTC

V: TRBV7-6
size: .
J: TRBJ2-7
D: TRBD1
CDR3: CASGFPRQGLYEQYF
DNA: TGTGCCAGCGGCTTCCCGAGACAGGGTCTCTACGAGCAGTACTTC

V: TRBV29-1
size: .
J: TRBJ2-5
D: .
CDR3: CSANWPARGTQYF
DNA: TGCAGCGCGAATTGGCCGGCGCGGGGGACCCAGTACTTC

V: TRBV7-7
size: .
J: TRBJ2-2
D: TRBD1
CDR3: CASRPRQGGIGELFF
DNA: TGTGCTAGCAGGCCCCGACAGGGGGGAATCGGGGAGCTGTTTTTT

V: TRBV7-9
size: .
J: TRBJ2-5
D: .
CDR3: CASSLNVAGGETQYF
DNA: TGTGCCAGCAGCTTAAATGTAGCCGGGGGCGAGACCCAGTACTTC

V: TRBV29-1
size: .
J: TRBJ2-1
D: TRBD2
CDR3: CSVPGLAGPEQFF
DNA: TGCAGCGTTCCGGGACTAGCGGGACCTGAGCAGTTCTTC

V: TRBV7-9
size: .
J: TRBJ2-1
D: TRBD2
CDR3: CASSLREQGGEQFF
DNA: TGTGCCAGCAGCTTGCGGGAGCAAGGAGGTGAGCAGTTCTTC

V: TRBV6-6
size: .
J: TRBJ1-3
D: .
CDR3: CASSYRNTIYF
DNA: TGTGCCAGCAGTTATAGGAACACCATATATTTT

V: TRBV29-1
size: .
J: TRBJ2-7
D: TRBD1
CDR3: CSVEGWGQGLWEQYF
DNA: TGCAGCGTTGAAGGTTGGGGACAGGGCCTTTGGGAGCAGTACTTC

V: TRBV2
size: .
J: TRBJ2-7
D: .
CDR3: CANRGLALYF
DNA: TGTGCCAACCGAGGTCTAGCGCTGTACTTC

V: TRBV28
size: few
J: TRBJ2-7
D: .
CDR3: CASSGTASYEQYF
DNA: TGTGCCAGCAGTGGGACTGCTTCCTACGAGCAGTACTTC

V: TRBV28
size: .
J: TRBJ1-5
D: .
CDR3: CALGGGRGNQPQHF
DNA: TGTGCCCTTGGGGGGGGCAGGGGCAATCAGCCCCAGCATTTT

V: TRBV6-1
size: .
J: TRBJ2-2
D: TRBD1
CDR3: CASKSRRTGTGELFF
DNA: TGTGCCAGCAAATCCCGCCGGACAGGCACCGGGGAGCTGTTTTTT

V: TRBV9
size: .
J: TRBJ1-5
D: .
CDR3: CASSSEPAAQPQHF
DNA: TGTGCCAGCAGCTCCGAACCCGCGGCTCAGCCCCAGCATTTT

V: TRBV19
size: .
J: TRBJ2-3
D: .
CDR3: CASTPGISGTDTQYF
DNA: TGTGCCAGTACTCCTGGGATTTCGGGCACAGATACGCAGTATTTT

V: TRBV7-2
size: .
J: TRBJ2-3
D: TRBD1
CDR3: CASRQTGGDTQYF
DNA: TGTGCCAGCAGACAAACAGGGGGAGATACGCAGTATTTT

V: TRBV9
size: .
J: TRBJ1-2
D: TRBD1
CDR3: CASSAGDSALYGYTF
DNA: TGTGCCAGCAGCGCGGGGGACAGTGCCCTTTATGGCTACACCTTC

V: TRBV28
size: once
J: TRBJ1-3
D: TRBD1
CDR3: CASSSGTVSGNTIYF
DNA: TGTGCCAGCAGTTCGGGGACAGTCTCTGGAAACACCATATATTTT

V: TRBV20-1
size: .
J: TRBJ2-1
D: TRBD2
CDR3: CSARGAGDSYNEQFF
DNA: TGCAGTGCTAGAGGGGCGGGAGACTCCTACAATGAGCAGTTCTTC

V: TRBV7-9
size: .
J: TRBJ1-2
D: .
CDR3: CASKLSTNYGYTF
DNA: TGTGCCAGCAAACTAAGCACTAACTATGGCTACACCTTC

V: TRBV28
size: .
J: TRBJ2-7
D: .
CDR3: CASSRTIYDEQYF
DNA: TGTGCCAGCAGTCGGACGATATACGACGAGCAGTACTTC

V: TRBV6-1
size: few
J: TRBJ1-4
D: .
CDR3: CASSESRLTNEKLFF
DNA: TGTGCCAGCAGTGAATCACGGTTAACTAATGAAAAACTGTTTTTT

V: TRBV24-1
size: .
J: TRBJ1-1
D: TRBD1
CDR3: CATRTGGSDTEAFF
DNA: TGTGCCACCAGGACAGGGGGCAGTGACACTGAAGCTTTCTTT

V: TRBV2
size: once
J: TRBJ2-2
D: .
CDR3: CACTPARLNTGELFF
DNA: TGTGCCTGCACCCCCGCCAGACTAAACACCGGGGAGCTGTTTTTT

V: TRBV20-1
size: .
J: TRBJ1-1
D: TRBD1
CDR3: CSALRTGRRDTEAFF
DNA: TGCAGTGCTTTAAGGACAGGGCGGAGGGACACTGAAGCTTTCTTT

V: TRBV27
size: .
J: TRBJ2-3
D: .
CDR3: CASSLNSAKGRQYF
DNA: TGTGCCAGCAGTTTAAACTCCGCCAAGGGTCGGCAGTATTTT

V: TRBV14
size: once
J: TRBJ2-7
D: .
CDR3: CASSQDQDYEQYF
DNA: TGTGCCAGCAGCCAAGACCAAGACTACGAGCAGTACTTC

V: TRBV11-2
size: few
J: TRBJ1-1
D: .
CDR3: CASSPYPTERVTEAFF
DNA: TGTGCCAGCAGCCCTTATCCCACAGAGAGGGTAACTGAAGCTTTCTTT

V: TRBV3-1
size: .
J: TRBJ2-7
D: TRBD2
CDR3: CASSPGGGYEQYF
DNA: TGTGCCAGCTCTCCTGGCGGGGGTTACGAGCAGTACTTC

V: TRBV7-9
size: .
J: TRBJ2-7
D: .
CDR3: CASSVRGGDLYEQYF
DNA: TGTGCCAGCAGCGTTAGGGGGGGCGACCTGTACGAGCAGTACTTC

V: TRBV5-1
size: few
J: TRBJ1-1
D: .
CDR3: CASSEEGQNTEAFF
DNA: TGCGCCAGCAGCGAGGAGGGGCAGAACACTGAAGCTTTCTTT

V: TRBV20-1
size: .
J: TRBJ2-5
D: .
CDR3: CSARVGRPEETQYF
DNA: TGCAGTGCTAGAGTAGGACGGCCCGAAGAGACCCAGTACTTC

V: TRBV24-1
size: .
J: TRBJ2-1
D: .
CDR3: CATSDLILGYNEQFF
DNA: TGTGCCACCAGTGATTTGATCCTAGGTTACAATGAGCAGTTCTTC

V: TRBV2
size: .
J: TRBJ2-1
D: TRBD2
CDR3: CASTGGEQFF
DNA: TGTGCCAGCACGGGAGGGGAGCAGTTCTTC